The 20 T cell receptor beta chains presented below share a single source sample, sequenced in a study of shared clonotypes between healthy human individuals. Profiled with immunoSEQ multiplex PCR; TCRdb holds only in-frame clones, not every one. Here the sample spans about 2.1 million clones, 90% to 95% being singletons. Selected positively for CCR7 and CD45RO-negative, naive CD8 cells excluded terminally differentiated effector memory CD45RA+ cells. Input material: naive CD8+ T cells from PBMCs. Receptor source: a man between 18 and 35 years old in good health. Some clones in this sample may be carry-over from other donors' samples.

The V call is TRBV7-3, the J call TRBJ2-2, with 16 bases matching TRBD2. The V segment lost 0 bases and the J segment 3 bases; nucleotides outside the gene matches: 4. Germline V gene data show CDR1 as SGHTA and CDR2 as FQGTGA. CDR3 length: 19 residues. In DNA, the CDR3 is TGTGCCAGCAGCTTAACCCCGGGACTAGCGGGAGGGTACACCGGGGAGCTGTTTTTT. This encodes CASSLTPGLAGGYTGELFF.

This sequence joins TRBV6-5 and TRBJ2-6, with D unclear. Trimming cost V 1 base and J 4 bases, with 8 bases left between them. CDR3 length equals 15 residues. Germline V gene lookup returns CDR1 MNHEY and CDR2 SVGAGI. CDR3 loop: CASSYWPTGANVLTF. CDR3 nucleotide sequence: TGTGCCAGCAGTTACTGGCCCACCGGGGCCAACGTCCTGACTTTC.

This clone was seen only once. The chain couples TRBV12-5 to TRBJ2-5; D possibly corresponds to TRBD2 (6 bases). The V gene's germline CDR1 is LGHNT and CDR2 FRNRAP. V was trimmed by 1 base and J by 5 bases, leaving 11 bases between them. The CDR3 runs 14 residues. CDR3 sequence: CASGLGLGLETQYF. The CDR3 DNA follows: TGTGCTAGTGGTTTGGGACTAGGTTTGGAGACCCAGTACTTC.

The chain couples TRBV11-3 to TRBJ2-2; D is unresolved. CDR3 length: 15 amino acids. Trimming left V 5 bases short and J 6 bases short, with 16 bases between. Germline V lookup: CDR1 SGHNT, CDR2 YENEEA. The CDR3 bases are TGTGCCAGCAGCCCCCGGGCAGCTGAGCCCGGGGAGCTGTTTTTT. Translating it yields CASSPRAAEPGELFF.

The gene calls are TRBV4-1 and TRBJ2-1, with D possibly matching TRBD1 (6 bases). The CDR3 consists of 15 residues. Germline V CDR1 and CDR2: MGHRA, YSYEKL. The V gene lost 0 bases and the J gene lost 6 bases, with 12 bases spanning the gap. In nucleotides, the CDR3 is TGCGCCAGCAGCCAAGATCATTTAGGGGGCAATGAGCAGTTCTTC. Residues: CASSQDHLGGNEQFF.

In regard to this clone: This same CDR3 is encoded by further DNA sequences in the sample. V usage is TRBV9 and J usage is TRBJ2-1; 11 bases are a match to TRBD2. The V gene end was trimmed by 0 bases and the J gene end by 3 bases; junction bases not matched to a gene: 2. CDR3 length equals 16 residues. Germline loops: CDR1 SGDLS, CDR2 YYNGEE. CDR3 DNA sequence: TGTGCCAGCAGCGTAGACGGGACTAGCGGCTACAATGAGCAGTTCTTC. It encodes CASSVDGTSGYNEQFF.

The chain has TRBV7-6 and TRBJ1-1; 10 nucleotides match TRBD1. CDR1 is SGHVS, CDR2 FNYEAQ, per germline. V lost 6 bases to trimming and J lost 5 bases; unmatched junction nucleotides: 3. CDR3 size: 13 residues. The CDR3 nucleotides read TGTGCCAGCAGGGCGGGACAGGGGACTGAAGCTTTCTTT. It specifies CASRAGQGTEAFF.

As to this clone: This CDR3 is also generated by other DNA sequences in the sample. The rearrangement joins TRBV27 to TRBJ2-7; 8 nucleotides align to TRBD2. With V trimmed by 6 bases and J by 0 bases, 4 bases remained unmatched. Germline loops: CDR1 MNHEY, CDR2 SMNVEV (reference sequence). The length of the CDR3 is 14 residues. CDR3 amino acids: CASSPGGASYEQYF. The CDR3 DNA reads as TGTGCCAGCAGCCCCGGGGGGGCCTCCTACGAGCAGTACTTC.

CDR3 nucleotide sequence: TGCAGCGTTGAAGCGGGGACAGGGGGAGCTTTCTTT. This translates into CSVEAGTGGAFF. This sequence joins TRBV29-1 and TRBJ1-1; 11 nucleotides align to TRBD1. V lost 1 base to trimming and J lost 10 bases; unmatched junction nucleotides: 2. The CDR3 runs 12 residues. Germline CDR1 SQVTM, CDR2 ANQGSEA.

The V gene is TRBV27, the J gene TRBJ2-3; D might be TRBD1 or TRBD2, each matching 6 bases. The germline V gene has CDR1 MNHEY and CDR2 SMNVEV (reference sequence). Trimming removed 4 bases at V and 2 bases at J, with 13 bases between. This CDR3 contains 15 residues. DNA of the CDR3: TGTGCCAGCAGTTGGGGGGCCCGATCCACAGATACGCAGTATTTT. This sequence encodes CASSWGARSTDTQYF.

J is TRBJ2-4 and V is TRBV6-1; D perhaps matches TRBD1 (5 bases). The CDR3 length is 12 residues. In germline, CDR1 is MNHNS, CDR2 SASEGT. The V and J ends lost 8 bases and 7 bases respectively, with 12 bases between them. In nucleotides, the CDR3 is TGTGCCAGCCAGGGTCAAGGGAACATTCAGTACTTC. Translation gives CASQGQGNIQYF.

The chain has TRBV7-9 and TRBJ1-1, with 9 bases identical to TRBD1. Germline lookup yields CDR1 SEHNR and CDR2 FQNEAQ (reference sequence). After removal of 5 bases from V and 1 base from J, the junction contained 5 bases not matched to a gene. This CDR3 contains 15 residues. CDR3 in amino acids: CASSPRDRENTEAFF. CDR3 DNA sequence: TGTGCCAGCAGCCCAAGGGACAGGGAGAACACTGAAGCTTTCTTT.

The chain is built from TRBV6-5 and TRBJ1-1; D gene uncertain. This CDR3 spans 14 amino acids. Trimming removed 5 bases from V and 1 base from J, with 11 bases in between. The germline CDR1 and CDR2 sequences are MNHEY and SVGAGI. The CDR3 bases are TGTGCCAGCAGTCCCCCGTTCTCGAACACTGAAGCTTTCTTT. Encoded protein: CASSPPFSNTEAFF.

The chain combines TRBV6-4 with TRBJ2-1, with TRBD1 matching over 7 bases. CDR1 is MRHNA and CDR2 is SNTAGT in the germline V gene. After removal of 6 bases from V and 2 bases from J, the junction contained 7 bases not matched to a gene. The CDR3 is made up of 15 amino acids. This CDR3 reads CASSKDREAYNEQFF. DNA of the CDR3: TGTGCCAGCAGCAAAGACAGGGAAGCCTACAATGAGCAGTTCTTC.

The CDR3: CSVPTVRGYTF. CDR3 bases: TGCAGCGTCCCGACAGTGAGAGGCTACACCTTC. The V gene is TRBV29-1, the J gene TRBJ1-2; possibly TRBD1 for D (5 bases). Deletions cut 6 bases from V and 8 bases from J, with 13 bases between. The CDR3 has 11 amino acids. From germline, CDR1 is SQVTM and CDR2 ANQGSEA.

This chain uses TRBV19 with TRBJ1-2, with a tentative D call TRBD1 (6 bases). Trimming removed 5 bases at V and 4 bases at J, with 11 bases between. This CDR3 spans 13 amino acids. Germline CDR1 LNHDA, CDR2 SQIVND (reference sequence). CDR3 loop: CASSWSQGYGYTF. CDR3 nucleotide sequence: TGTGCCAGTAGTTGGTCACAGGGCTATGGCTACACCTTC.

This chain links TRBV7-3 with TRBJ2-3, with 12 bases lining up with TRBD2. J lost 5 bases, V lost 5 bases, and 5 bases had no gene match. This CDR3 comprises 15 residues. Germline V gene sequence: CDR1 SGHTA, CDR2 FQGTGA. The CDR3 here is CASSLAGGPVDTQYF. For the CDR3, the DNA is TGTGCCAGCAGCCTAGCGGGAGGGCCGGTAGATACGCAGTATTTT. The full variable domain, with the rest looked up from reference TRBV7-3 and TRBJ2-3, is GAGVSQTPSNKVTEKGKYVELRCDPISGHTALYWYRQSLGQGPEFLIYFQGTGAADDSGLPNDRFFAVRPEGSVSTLKIQRTERGDSAVYLCASSLAGGPVDTQYFGPGTRLTVL.

The chain recombines TRBV7-3 with TRBJ2-1; 8 bases match TRBD2. CDR3 length: 18 residues. With V trimmed by 4 bases and J by 4 bases, 15 bases remained unmatched. Germline assignment: CDR1 SGHTA and CDR2 FQGTGA. The CDR3 spells CASSWDLEVSGRYNEQFF. The CDR3 bases are TGTGCCAGCAGCTGGGACTTGGAGGTGAGCGGGAGATACAATGAGCAGTTCTTC.

The chain employs TRBV19 and TRBJ1-1, with unresolved D. The CDR3 is made up of 15 amino acids. Trimming shortened V by 4 bases and J by 6 bases, and 18 bases separated the two germline ends. The germline V gene has CDR1 LNHDA and CDR2 SQIVND (reference sequence). The CDR3 sequence is CASSTRGRGLPEAFF. The CDR3 nucleotides read TGTGCCAGTAGTACCCGCGGCCGGGGATTGCCTGAAGCTTTCTTT.

V gene TRBV28 combines with J gene TRBJ2-2; D might be TRBD1 or TRBD2, each matching 5 bases. Trimming shortened V by 2 bases and J by 4 bases, and 8 bases separated the two germline ends. Germline V gene sequence: CDR1 MDHEN, CDR2 SYDVKM. The CDR3 is made up of 14 amino acids. The DNA for the CDR3 is TGTGCCAGCAGTTTAGGGGGTAGCACCGGGGAGCTGTTTTTT. Translating it yields CASSLGGSTGELFF.